This is a list of T cell receptor beta chains from one sample in a study of CD8+CD57+ T cells in acquired aplastic anemia. TCRdb reprocessed the reads via MiXCR and lists one record per CDR3 protein. Seen here are around 200,000 distinct CDR3 sequences, roughly 60% observed once, and the top ten hold about 42%. The sample consisted of sorted CD4+, CD8+, or CD8+CD57+ T cells (not recorded which) from PBMCs. All receptors come from a human donor with aplastic anemia. Both conserved end residues are part of each CDR3. D genes are given only for firm matches. Size values are once, few and many counts, or a class for expanded clones, and some rows have none.

CDR3 protein | CDR3 DNA | clone size | V gene | D gene | J gene
CASSLGGGSGTEAFF | TGTGCCAGCAGTTTGGGCGGGGGGAGTGGCACTGAAGCTTTCTTT | . | TRBV12-3/TRBV12-4 | . | TRBJ1-1
CASTGGVRQPQHF | TGTGCCAGTACAGGGGGAGTAAGGCAGCCCCAGCATTTT | . | TRBV19 | TRBD1 | TRBJ1-5
CASSQEAGDEQFF | TGTGCCAGCAGCCAAGAGGCAGGGGATGAGCAGTTCTTC | . | TRBV4-2 | . | TRBJ2-1
CASSGNRDERYGNTIYF | TGCGCCAGCAGTGGGAACAGGGATGAGCGGTACGGAAACACCATATATTTT | many | TRBV10-1 | . | TRBJ1-3
CASSQDLGRGASANTGELFF | TGTGCCAGCAGCCAAGATTTGGGGCGGGGGGCCTCCGCGAACACCGGGGAGCTGTTTTTT | few | TRBV7-9 | TRBD2 | TRBJ2-2
CSARRGGTGLLFGYTF | TGCAGTGCCAGGCGCGGGGGGACAGGGTTACTTTTTGGCTACACCTTC | . | TRBV20-1 | TRBD1 | TRBJ1-2
CSAYRDSDLHF | TGCAGTGCTTATCGGGACAGCGACCTCCACTTT | . | TRBV20-1 | TRBD1 | TRBJ1-6
CASKTNYGYTF | TGTGCCAGCAAGACAAACTATGGCTACACCTTC | . | TRBV2 | . | TRBJ1-2
CSASFSGGANTQYF | TGCAGTGCTAGTTTTAGCGGGGGGGCAAATACGCAGTATTTT | once | TRBV20-1 | TRBD2 | TRBJ2-3
CASSFRIQDTQYF | TGTGCCAGCAGCTTTCGGATACAAGATACGCAGTATTTT | . | TRBV7-9 | . | TRBJ2-3
CASSSGQEINEQYF | TGTGCCAGCAGCTCGGGACAGGAGATCAACGAGCAGTACTTC | . | TRBV7-6 | TRBD1 | TRBJ2-7
CASSDPRDTFGGEQFF | TGCGCCAGCAGTGATCCCCGGGACACCTTCGGGGGTGAGCAGTTCTTC | . | TRBV10-2 | . | TRBJ2-1
CASSLVLAGDPLGTDTQYF | TGTGCCAGCAGCTTGGTTCTAGCGGGCGACCCCCTGGGGACGGATACGCAGTATTTT | few | TRBV11-2 | TRBD2 | TRBJ2-3
CASSLGNHYEQYF | TGTGCCAGCAGCTTAGGGAATCACTACGAGCAGTACTTC | . | TRBV7-8 | . | TRBJ2-7
CSAVGPGTYEQYF | TGCAGTGCAGTTGGGCCCGGGACCTACGAGCAGTACTTC | . | TRBV20-1 | . | TRBJ2-7
CASSLYTGVNSLAKNIQYF | TGTGCCAGCAGCTTATATACAGGGGTCAATTCCCTGGCCAAAAACATTCAGTACTTC | few | TRBV5-4 | TRBD1 | TRBJ2-4
CASSLGPGAITDTQYF | TGTGCCAGCAGCTTAGGGCCGGGGGCAATCACAGATACGCAGTATTTT | many | TRBV11-2 | . | TRBJ2-3
CATSTNLGVDYGYTF | TGTGCCACCAGCACCAACCTGGGGGTGGACTATGGCTACACCTTC | once | TRBV15 | . | TRBJ1-2
CASSFRDRGDNEQYF | TGTGCCAGCAGCTTCCGGGACAGGGGGGATAACGAGCAGTACTTC | many | TRBV7-9 | TRBD1 | TRBJ2-7
CASRSVSYEQYF | TGTGCCAGCCGTAGTGTCTCCTACGAGCAGTACTTC | . | TRBV11-1 | . | TRBJ2-7
CASSSGNTEAFF | TGTGCCAGTAGCAGTGGGAACACTGAAGCTTTCTTT | few | TRBV19 | . | TRBJ1-1
CASSESGQRNTEAFF | TGTGCCAGCAGCGAATCGGGACAGAGGAACACTGAGGCTTTCTTT | . | TRBV19 | TRBD1 | TRBJ1-1
CAISSGGAKEQYF | TGTGCCATCAGTAGCGGGGGGGCTAAAGAGCAGTACTTC | . | TRBV10-3 | TRBD2 | TRBJ2-7
CASSQDRGYEQYF | TGCGCCAGCAGCCAAGATAGGGGCTACGAGCAGTACTTC | many | TRBV4-1 | . | TRBJ2-7
CASSIDRVGNTEAFF | TGTGCCAGTAGTATAGATCGTGTTGGGAACACTGAAGCTTTCTTT | . | TRBV19 | . | TRBJ1-1
CASSTGGLAQYF | TGTGCCAGTAGTACTGGGGGGTTGGCCCAGTACTTC | few | TRBV19 | . | TRBJ2-5
CASSLRDEELFF | TGTGCCAGCAGCTTACGGGATGAGGAGCTGTTTTTT | . | TRBV13 | . | TRBJ2-2
CASSVILGGEAFF | TGTGCCAGCAGTGTTATACTAGGGGGTGAAGCTTTCTTT | many | TRBV12-3/TRBV12-4 | . | TRBJ1-1
CASSAAGGTEAFF | TGTGCCAGCAGCGCCGCGGGAGGCACTGAAGCTTTCTTT | many | TRBV9 | . | TRBJ1-1
CASSRGLGTYEQYF | TGTGCCAGTAGTAGGGGACTAGGAACTTACGAGCAGTACTTC | . | TRBV19 | TRBD2 | TRBJ2-7
CASSEWGGGSTDTQYF | TGTGCCAGCAGTGAATGGGGGGGGGGCAGCACAGATACGCAGTATTTT | . | TRBV25-1 | . | TRBJ2-3
CASSELGGNQPQHF | TGCGCCAGCAGTGAGCTGGGAGGCAATCAGCCCCAGCATTTT | many | TRBV10-2 | . | TRBJ1-5
CSARGGQSEEQYF | TGCAGTGCTAGAGGGGGACAGTCGGAGGAGCAGTACTTC | . | TRBV20-1 | TRBD1 | TRBJ2-7
CASSLSAWGGSGANVLTF | TGTGCCAGCAGTCTTTCTGCCTGGGGGGGGTCTGGGGCCAACGTCCTGACTTTC | . | TRBV6-5 | TRBD2 | TRBJ2-6
CASNVQPQHF | TGTGCCAGTAATGTCCAGCCCCAGCATTTT | . | TRBV19 | . | TRBJ1-5
CASSSEGMNTEAFF | TGTGCCAGCAGTTCAGAGGGGATGAACACTGAAGCTTTCTTT | . | TRBV10-3 | . | TRBJ1-1
CASSPRGRNTGELFF | TGTGCCAGCAGCCCTAGGGGCCGGAACACCGGGGAGCTGTTTTTT | . | TRBV7-9 | . | TRBJ2-2
CASTWGLANTGELFF | TGTGCCAGTACATGGGGTTTAGCGAACACCGGGGAGCTGTTTTTT | . | TRBV19 | . | TRBJ2-2
CASSPIGGAADTQYF | TGTGCCAGCAGCCCAATCGGGGGGGCGGCAGATACGCAGTATTTT | few | TRBV7-6 | TRBD2 | TRBJ2-3
CSGTSYREDLDTQYF | TGCAGTGGAACATCTTACCGGGAGGATTTAGATACGCAGTATTTT | . | TRBV20-1 | TRBD2 | TRBJ2-3
CASSRGYPGPQYF | TGTGCCAGCAGCAGGGGCTATCCGGGTCCCCAGTACTTC | many | TRBV7-2 | . | TRBJ2-7
CSASGTGREKLSF | TGCAGTGCTAGCGGGACAGGTCGGGAAAAACTGTCTTTT | . | TRBV20-1 | TRBD1 | TRBJ1-4
CASSHGRAGGQETQYF | TGCGCCAGCAGCCACGGGAGGGCGGGCGGACAAGAGACCCAGTACTTC | few | TRBV5-1 | TRBD2 | TRBJ2-5
CASTTWTGDGYTF | TGTGCCAGCACCACCTGGACAGGGGACGGCTACACCTTC | few | TRBV2 | TRBD1 | TRBJ1-2
CATQTGTGGDGYTF | TGCGCAACTCAGACCGGGACAGGGGGAGATGGCTACACCTTC | many | TRBV4-1 | TRBD1 | TRBJ1-2
CASSAQGTTEAFF | TGTGCCAGTAGTGCACAGGGGACCACTGAAGCTTTCTTT | . | TRBV19 | TRBD1 | TRBJ1-1
CASSPPTGELFF | TGCGCCAGCAGCCCCCCCACCGGGGAGCTGTTTTTT | many | TRBV4-1 | . | TRBJ2-2
CSDDYEQYF | TGCAGTGATGATTACGAGCAGTACTTC | . | TRBV20-1 | . | TRBJ2-7
CASSTQGGTSTDTQYF | TGTGCCAGCAGCACCCAGGGGGGGACCAGCACAGATACGCAGTATTTT | . | TRBV2 | . | TRBJ2-3
CAISTDNNGGYTF | TGTGCCATCAGTACCGACAATAACGGTGGCTACACCTTC | . | TRBV10-3 | . | TRBJ1-2
CASSLGIHSNQPQHF | TGTGCCAGCAGCTTAGGGATCCATAGCAATCAGCCCCAGCATTTT | . | TRBV7-9 | . | TRBJ1-5
CSARGEEVGTQYF | TGCAGTGCTAGAGGGGAGGAGGTTGGGACCCAGTACTTC | . | TRBV20-1 | . | TRBJ2-5
CASSLGFYGTDTQYF | TGTGCCAGCAGCCTAGGGTTTTACGGCACAGATACGCAGTATTTT | . | TRBV7-3 | . | TRBJ2-3
CASSLGYSTDTQYF | TGTGCCAGCAGTCTGGGCTATAGCACAGATACGCAGTATTTT | few | TRBV5-4 | . | TRBJ2-3